These 8 T cell receptor beta chains originate from one sample sequenced in a study of blood T cell repertoires in COVID-19. Data came from immunoSEQ multiplex PCR; TCRdb stores just in-frame clones and leaves some out. The table shows about 89,000 clones, with approximately 82% occurring only once. The sample was peripheral blood. These receptors were obtained from a man between 65 and 80 years old with acute or convalescent COVID-19.

The gene calls are TRBV3-1 (or the pseudogene TRBV3-2) and TRBJ1-2; 8 bases line up with TRBD1. The V and J ends lost 0 bases and 6 bases, in that order; junction bases with no gene match: 9. CDR1 and CDR2 (germline): LGHDT, YNNKEL (reference sequence). The CDR3 is 16 residues long. The CDR3 region is CASSQEPLRGQDGYTF. The CDR3 nucleotides are TGTGCCAGCAGCCAAGAACCCCTCAGGGGGCAGGATGGCTACACCTTC.

The chain employs TRBV30 and TRBJ2-3; 8 bases align to TRBD1. CDR1 GTSNPN and CDR2 SVGIG come from the germline V gene (reference sequence). V lost 4 bases, J lost 0 bases, and 6 bases stayed unmatched. The CDR3 totals 15 residues. The CDR3 sequence is CAWKTGGTSTDTQYF. CDR3 in DNA: TGTGCCTGGAAAACAGGGGGAACTAGCACAGATACGCAGTATTTT. Based on the CDR3 plus reference TRBV30 and TRBJ2-3, the full variable domain is SQTIHQWPATLVQPVGSPLSLECTVEGTSNPNLYWYRQAAGRGLQLLFYSVGIGQISSEVPQNLSASRPQDRQFILSSKKLLLSDSGFYLCAWKTGGTSTDTQYFGPGTRLTVL.

The rearrangement uses TRBV9 and TRBJ1-2; 7 bases are a match to TRBD1. The trim removed 0 bases at V and 3 bases at J, leaving 11 bases unmatched. Germline assignment: CDR1 SGDLS and CDR2 YYNGEE. CDR3 length: 17 amino acids. The CDR3 sequence: CASSVEGATNLHYGYTF. CDR3 sequence (DNA): TGTGCCAGCAGCGTAGAGGGGGCCACGAACTTACACTATGGCTACACCTTC.

The chain recombines TRBV7-3 with TRBJ2-3; 7 nucleotides match TRBD1. The J segment lost 6 bases and the V segment lost 5 bases, leaving 8 bases of the junction unmatched. CDR1 and CDR2 from the germline V gene are SGHTA and FQGTGA. The CDR3 loop spans 14 amino acids. For the CDR3, the DNA is TGTGCCAGCAGCCGGGACAGCCAGGTGGATACGCAGTATTTT. It is translated as CASSRDSQVDTQYF.

The genes are TRBV28 and TRBJ1-5; TRBD1 matches 7 bases. The germline V gene encodes CDR1 MDHEN and CDR2 SYDVKM. Trimming at V came to 3 bases and at J to 11 bases, leaving 7 bases not matched to a gene. CDR3 length: 13 amino acids. CDR3 bases: TGTGCCAGCAGTTTTAGGGGGCAAAGGTCCCAGCATTTT. It specifies CASSFRGQRSQHF.

CDR3 sequence (DNA): TGTGCCAGCAGCCCCCGACTAGCGGACAATGAGCAGTTCTTC. Protein: CASSPRLADNEQFF. The chain couples TRBV5-4 to TRBJ2-1; TRBD2 matches at 9 bases. The V gene end was trimmed by 4 bases and the J gene end by 5 bases; junction bases not matched to a gene: 4. The germline CDR1 and CDR2 sequences are SGHNT and YYREEE (reference sequence). This CDR3 spans 14 amino acids.

This chain connects TRBV28 to TRBJ2-2; 10 bases are a match to TRBD2. This CDR3 has 14 amino acids. The trim removed 8 bases at V and 4 bases at J, leaving 4 bases unmatched. CDR1 is MDHEN and CDR2 is SYDVKM in the germline V gene. The CDR3 loop reads CASLAGGFTGELFF. In nucleotides, the CDR3 is TGTGCCAGCTTAGCGGGAGGTTTCACCGGGGAGCTGTTTTTT.

This chain uses TRBV5-1 with TRBJ1-3; a weak D match, TRBD1 (6 bases). The CDR3 extends over 16 amino acids. The V gene lost 0 bases and the J gene lost 3 bases, with 13 bases spanning the gap. Germline loops: CDR1 SGHRS, CDR2 YFSETQ. CDR3 nucleotide sequence: TGCGCCAGCAGCTTGGCCTTCGACAGGAATGGAAACACCATATATTTT. It encodes CASSLAFDRNGNTIYF.